A selection of T cell receptor beta chains follows, all from one sample in a study of T cells in tuberculosis. The protocol was immunoSEQ multiplex PCR, while the TCRdb copy is restricted to in-frame clones and leaves out a portion. The profile covers some 7,900 clones, with over 90% appearing a single time and roughly 12% taken by the ten largest. The sample taken for sequencing was PBMCs. The receptors were gathered from an adult with tuberculosis. Each CDR3 is given with its conserved first and last residue. D genes are given only for firm matches.

v_gene,d_gene,j_gene,CDR3aa,CDR3nt
TRBV9,TRBD2,TRBJ2-7,CASSVGAGGYEQYF,TGTGCCAGCAGCGTAGGAGCGGGAGGCTACGAGCAGTACTTC
TRBV10-1,.,TRBJ2-1,CASSDPAGQFNEQFF,TGCGCCAGCAGTGACCCGGCAGGCCAGTTTAATGAGCAGTTCTTC
TRBV7-7,.,TRBJ2-5,CASSLATASSTQYF,TGTGCCAGCAGCTTAGCCACAGCTAGCTCCACCCAGTACTTC
TRBV23-1,.,TRBJ1-4,CASRNKPNEKLFF,TGCGCCAGCAGAAATAAGCCTAATGAAAAACTGTTTTTT
TRBV9,TRBD2,TRBJ2-1,CASSHPGLAGVGNEQFF,TGTGCCAGCAGCCATCCGGGACTAGCGGGAGTTGGCAATGAGCAGTTCTTC
TRBV5-1,.,TRBJ2-2,CASSLYSGSTGELFF,TGCGCCAGCAGCCTCTACAGCGGTAGCACCGGGGAGCTGTTTTTT
TRBV7-3,.,TRBJ1-1,CASSLSSGGAEAFF,TGTGCCAGCAGCTTAAGTTCTGGAGGGGCTGAAGCTTTCTTT
TRBV27,.,TRBJ1-2,CASSWQGDNGYTF,TGTGCCAGCAGCTGGCAGGGTGACAATGGCTACACCTTC
TRBV30,TRBD1,TRBJ2-7,CAHSRDRFWRGHEQYF,TGTGCCCACTCGCGGGACAGGTTTTGGCGTGGCCACGAGCAGTACTTC
TRBV2,.,TRBJ2-5,CASKGFGETQYF,TGTGCCAGCAAGGGGTTCGGAGAGACCCAGTACTTC
TRBV7-6,.,TRBJ1-1,CASSLSNTEAFF,TGTGCCAGCAGCTTGAGTAACACTGAAGCTTTCTTT
TRBV6-1,TRBD1,TRBJ1-2,CASSELGTENYGYTF,TGTGCCAGCAGTGAACTAGGGACAGAGAATTATGGCTACACCTTC
TRBV4-1,.,TRBJ2-3,CASSLSGGLPTDTQYF,TGCGCCAGCAGCCTCTCCGGAGGTCTTCCGACAGATACGCAGTATTTT
TRBV5-4,TRBD1,TRBJ2-7,CASSFETGDYEQYF,TGTGCCAGCAGCTTCGAGACAGGGGACTACGAGCAGTACTTC
TRBV7-2,TRBD2,TRBJ2-3,CASSRRPAQPGGDTQYF,TGTGCCAGCAGCCGCAGGCCAGCCCAGCCGGGAGGGGATACGCAGTATTTT
TRBV5-4,TRBD1,TRBJ2-5,CASSPSGTGLETQYF,TGTGCCAGCAGCCCCTCCGGGACAGGGTTGGAGACCCAGTACTTC